Below, 26 T cell receptor beta chains from the same sample are listed, as sequenced in a study of CXCR3-negative and CXCR3-positive naive CD8 T cells. UMI labels and 5' RACE were used to prepare the TRB cDNA libraries. Reanalyzing the 5' RACE reads, TCRdb keeps one entry per CDR3 protein, without DNA. In all, the sample yields tens of thousands of distinct CDR3 sequences. Sequencing was carried out using naive CXCR3- CD8+ T cells from blood. As to subset: CD45RO-CCR7+CD27+CD95- naive CD8+ T cells lacking CXCR3 (TNR3-). The receptors stem from a human donor in good health. Some clones in this sample may be carry-over from other donors' samples.

J is TRBJ1-2 and V is TRBV7-9. Germline V gene sequence: CDR1 SEHNR, CDR2 FQNEAQ (reference sequence). CDR3 size: 12 residues. CDR3: CASSLDQDGYTF.

CDR3 sequence: CSVPSGTAGFEQFF. V gene TRBV29-1 combines with J gene TRBJ2-1; lacking DNA, the TRBD2 call made by TCRdb goes unchecked. Germline V gene lookup returns CDR1 SQVTM and CDR2 ANQGSEA. CDR3 length equals 14 residues.

The chain carries TRBV29-1 and TRBJ1-2; no DNA is available, so the TRBD1 call from TCRdb remains unchecked. The CDR3 spans 15 residues. Germline CDR1 and CDR2: SQVTM and ANQGSEA. CDR3 amino acids: CSVVMGQGDSDGYTF.

The V call is TRBV6-5, the J call TRBJ2-1; TCRdb picks TRBD1, but there is no DNA to check that call. CDR1 MNHEY and CDR2 SVGAGI come from the germline V gene. CDR3 size: 13 residues. The CDR3 here is CASSYPGADEQFF.

This chain joins TRBV9 and TRBJ1-3; the TCRdb call, TRBD1, lacks DNA for checking. Looked up from germline, CDR1 is SGDLS and CDR2 is YYNGEE. The CDR3 contains 16 residues. CDR3 region: CASSSRGLRSGNTIYF. Based on the CDR3 plus reference TRBV9 and TRBJ1-3, the full variable domain is DSGVTQTPKHLITATGQRVTLRCSPRSGDLSVYWYQQSLDQGLQFLIQYYNGEERAKGNILERFSAQQFPDLHSELNLSSLELGDSALYFCASSSRGLRSGNTIYFGEGSWLTVV.

V is TRBV7-2 and J is TRBJ2-5; TCRdb's assignment of TRBD1 cannot be checked, as there is no DNA. This CDR3 has 15 amino acids. Germline CDR1 and CDR2: SGHTA and FQGNSA. CDR3 loop: CASSLGGTSQETQYF.

The gene calls are TRBV7-9 and TRBJ2-5. The germline CDR1 and CDR2 sequences are SEHNR and FQNEAQ (reference sequence). The CDR3 has 14 residues. The CDR3 protein is CASTFPGLEETQYF.

V is TRBV7-2 and J is TRBJ2-3. Germline lookup yields CDR1 SGHTA and CDR2 FQGNSA. The CDR3 sequence is 16 residues long. This CDR3 reads CASSSFLLGDSDTQYF. Variable domain in full (rest from reference TRBV7-2 and TRBJ2-3): GAGVSQSPSNKVTEKGKDVELRCDPISGHTALYWYRQSLGQGLEFLIYFQGNSAPDKSGLPSDRFSAERTGGSVSTLTIQRTQQEDSAVYLCASSSFLLGDSDTQYFGPGTRLTVL.

V and J are TRBV4-2 and TRBJ2-3; TCRdb proposes TRBD2, but this gene call is untestable without DNA. Germline V gives CDR1 LGHNA, CDR2 YNFKEQ. CDR3 length equals 15 residues. The CDR3 is CASSQDLEGSNTQYF.

The chain combines TRBV12-3 or TRBV12-4 with TRBJ1-1. The CDR3 has 11 residues. The CDR3 loop is CASSTGREAFF.

The V call is TRBV20-1, the J call TRBJ2-1; TCRdb's assignment of TRBD1 cannot be checked, as there is no DNA. There are 14 residues in the CDR3. Germline-derived CDR1 and CDR2 are DFQATT and SNEGSKA (reference sequence). CDR3 loop: CSARDPDSYNEQFF.

V is TRBV27 and J is TRBJ1-4. Germline V gene sequence: CDR1 MNHEY, CDR2 SMNVEV (reference sequence). The CDR3 spans 14 residues. The CDR3 sequence is CASSLSRGDEKLFF.

The chain uses TRBV7-9 and TRBJ2-1; there is no DNA to check the TCRdb D call of TRBD1. This CDR3 has 15 residues. Germline lookup yields CDR1 SEHNR and CDR2 FQNEAQ (reference sequence). The chain's CDR3 is CASSSDSGPYNEQFF.

CDR3 amino acids: CASSYGGPGELFF. This chain joins TRBV6-2 or TRBV6-3 and TRBJ2-2; TCRdb names TRBD1, which stays unverified in the absence of DNA. CDR3 length: 13 amino acids. Germline CDR1 MNHEY, CDR2 SVGEGT.

This rearrangement joins TRBV29-1 to TRBJ1-1; TCRdb designates TRBD1, a call that cannot be tested without DNA. Germline lookup yields CDR1 SQVTM and CDR2 ANQGSEA. CDR3 length: 11 amino acids. CDR3 residues: CSVLGGTEAFF.

This chain connects TRBV4-3 to TRBJ1-4. The CDR3 is 15 amino acids. In germline, CDR1 is LGHNA, CDR2 YSLEER. The CDR3 loop reads CASSLTTATNEKLFF.

The chain combines TRBV4-2 with TRBJ2-1. Germline V gene lookup returns CDR1 LGHNA and CDR2 YNFKEQ. The CDR3 totals 13 residues. The CDR3 loop is CASSQDSYNEQFF.

This CDR3 reads CASSLYPKRERSETQYF. This chain joins TRBV7-9 and TRBJ2-5; TCRdb's D call of TRBD2 is untestable without DNA. This CDR3 region has 17 residues. Germline CDR1 reads SEHNR; CDR2 reads FQNEAQ (reference sequence).

The rearrangement links TRBV27 to TRBJ2-1. Germline values: CDR1 MNHEY, CDR2 SMNVEV (reference sequence). CDR3 length equals 14 residues. This CDR3 reads CASSKGTSHNEQFF.

V and J are TRBV5-1 and TRBJ2-7. The V gene's germline CDR1 is SGHRS and CDR2 YFSETQ. CDR3 length: 14 amino acids. The CDR3: CASSLDGSSYEQYF.

The chain uses TRBV27 and TRBJ2-7; TCRdb names TRBD1, which stays unverified in the absence of DNA. Germline loops: CDR1 MNHEY, CDR2 SMNVEV (reference sequence). This CDR3 has 14 residues. Here the CDR3 reads CASSLWGNTYEQYF.

This chain uses TRBV5-1 with TRBJ2-1; TCRdb indicates TRBD2, and absent DNA this call remains unverified. The CDR3 totals 17 residues. Germline V gives CDR1 SGHRS, CDR2 YFSETQ. The chain's CDR3 is CASSLLTSGGASNEQFF.

The J gene is TRBJ2-3, the V gene TRBV29-1; without DNA, the TCRdb call of TRBD2 cannot be checked. Germline loops: CDR1 SQVTM, CDR2 ANQGSEA. This CDR3 is 15 amino acids long. The CDR3 loop reads CSVEVNRPEGDTQYF.

The chain joins TRBV29-1 to TRBJ2-1. This CDR3 is built from 11 residues. The germline gives CDR1 SQVTM, CDR2 ANQGSEA. CDR3 loop: CSSRTGNEQFF.

The V call is TRBV7-9, the J call TRBJ1-5. This CDR3 region has 12 residues. CDR1 and CDR2 from the germline V gene are SEHNR and FQNEAQ (reference sequence). The CDR3 reads CASSLSNQPQHF.

The genes are TRBV28 and TRBJ1-5; the D gene TCRdb calls, TRBD1, cannot be checked with no DNA. CDR3 length equals 15 residues. CDR1 is MDHEN and CDR2 is SYDVKM in the germline V gene. Here the CDR3 reads CASSFAGFGNQPQHF.